This TCR beta chain comes out of a study of early T cells in non-severe SARS-CoV-2 infection. Study-wide results and limits: VDJdb-based matching was biased toward anti-spike CD8 responses and missed private and CD4 specificities.

From germline, CDR1 is MNHNS and CDR2 SASEGT. The CDR3 has 15 amino acids. The V end was cut by 7 bases, the J end by 8 bases, with 20 bases between. In the library, individual cDNA molecules carried attached unique molecular identifiers. TCRdb itself ran the 5' RACE reads through MiXCR, one entry per CDR3 protein. The sample has about 55,000 distinct CDR3 sequences, 7.5% to 9.5% seen once. This clonotype occurred many times. As yet, its antigen is unknown. The rearrangement links TRBV6-1 to TRBJ1-4, with TRBD1 as a possible D gene (5 bases). Sequencing input: whole blood. The origin of this receptor is an adult who was a healthcare worker with PCR-confirmed SARS-CoV-2 infection or an uninfected control (not recorded which). CDR3 in DNA: TGTGCCAGCACCCTAAATTTCCAGGGTGGGGAAAAACTGTTTTTT. It yields the protein CASTLNFQGGEKLFF.